This is a list of T cell receptor beta chains from one sample in a study of blood T cells in healthy people across ages. One entry per CDR3 protein, called by TCRdb with MiXCR from the 5' RACE reads. The table shows 1.5 million to 2 million distinct CDR3 sequences, with roughly 32% occurring only once. Sequencing was done on a sample of blood. The receptor set was obtained from a woman aged 30 to 39 in good health. Each CDR3 is given with its conserved first and last residue. The D gene is left open where the match is weak. The listing skips clone size in some rows; elsewhere it reads once, few, many or a size class.

D gene	J gene	V gene	clone size	CDR3 protein	CDR3 DNA
-	TRBJ1-3	TRBV5-5	-	CASSLTAREIGNTIYF	TGTGCCAGCAGCTTGACCGCAAGGGAAATTGGAAACACCATATATTTT
-	TRBJ1-1	TRBV7-9	-	CASRQLGLGQDTEAFF	TGTGCCAGCCGCCAATTAGGGTTGGGGCAGGACACTGAAGCTTTCTTT
TRBD2	TRBJ2-3	TRBV4-2	few	CASSQDVREGRLADTQYF	TGTGCCAGCAGCCAAGATGTTCGGGAGGGCCGATTGGCAGATACGCAGTATTTT
-	TRBJ2-2	TRBV6-6	few	CASSYNSNTGELFF	TGTGCCAGCAGTTACAACAGTAACACCGGGGAGCTGTTTTTT
-	TRBJ1-2	TRBV29-1	-	CGVGGEPFYGYTF	TGCGGCGTTGGAGGAGAGCCGTTCTATGGCTACACCTTC
-	TRBJ2-5	TRBV3-1	once	CASSQDGQPWETQYF	TGTGCCAGCAGCCAAGATGGACAGCCCTGGGAGACCCAGTACTTC
-	TRBJ1-1	TRBV5-1	many	CASSLAGQNTEAFF	TGTGCCAGCAGTTTGGCCGGACAGAACACTGAAGCTTTCTTT
-	TRBJ1-5	TRBV6-2/TRBV6-3	-	CASSPTNLSNQPQHF	TGTGCCAGCAGTCCAACGAACCTCTCCAATCAGCCCCAGCATTTT
-	TRBJ1-4	TRBV7-2	many	CASSLVGYEKLFF	TGTGCCAGCAGCTTAGTGGGGTATGAAAAACTGTTTTTT
TRBD2	TRBJ2-3	TRBV29-1	-	CSTTIAGGTDTQYF	TGCAGCACAACTATAGCGGGAGGGACAGATACGCAGTATTTT
-	TRBJ1-1	TRBV20-1	many	CSASKPGTEAFF	TGCAGTGCTAGTAAGCCGGGCACTGAAGCTTTCTTT
-	TRBJ1-4	TRBV3-1	-	CASSQSDSDEKLFF	TGTGCCAGCAGCCAATCGGACAGTGATGAAAAACTGTTTTTT
-	TRBJ2-7	TRBV9	-	CASSKAQGLGYEQYF	TGTGCCAGCAGCAAAGCACAGGGCTTGGGGTACGAGCAGTACTTC
TRBD1	TRBJ2-3	TRBV7-9	-	CASSLAQTGGYTQYF	TGTGCCAGCAGCTTAGCCCAGACAGGGGGCTATACGCAGTATTTT
-	TRBJ2-3	TRBV2	-	CASREGSASTDTQYF	TGTGCCAGCAGGGAGGGGTCGGCTAGCACAGATACGCAGTATTTT
TRBD2	TRBJ2-7	TRBV4-1	-	CASRPLGGSPYEQYF	TGCGCCAGCAGGCCCCTCGGGGGGAGCCCCTACGAGCAGTACTTC
TRBD2	TRBJ2-5	TRBV9	few	CASSVGASGRETQYF	TGTGCCAGCAGCGTCGGGGCTAGCGGGAGAGAGACCCAGTACTTC
-	TRBJ2-7	TRBV20-1	-	CSASKLGGLDEQYF	TGCAGTGCTAGTAAACTAGGGGGGTTAGACGAGCAGTACTTC
TRBD1	TRBJ1-5	TRBV10-2	-	CASSGTGEQPQHF	TGCGCCAGCAGCGGGACAGGGGAGCAGCCCCAGCATTTT